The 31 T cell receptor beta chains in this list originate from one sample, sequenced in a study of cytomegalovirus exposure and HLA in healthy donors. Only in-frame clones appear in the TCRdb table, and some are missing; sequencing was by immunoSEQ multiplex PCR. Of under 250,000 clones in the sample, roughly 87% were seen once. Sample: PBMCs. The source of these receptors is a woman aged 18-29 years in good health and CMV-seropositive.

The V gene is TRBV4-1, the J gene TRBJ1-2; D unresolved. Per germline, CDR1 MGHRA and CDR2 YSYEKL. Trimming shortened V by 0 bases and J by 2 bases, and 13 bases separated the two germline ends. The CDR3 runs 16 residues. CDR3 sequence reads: CASSQDPQPINYGYTF. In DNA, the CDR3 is TGCGCCAGCAGCCAAGATCCACAGCCTATAAACTATGGCTACACCTTC.

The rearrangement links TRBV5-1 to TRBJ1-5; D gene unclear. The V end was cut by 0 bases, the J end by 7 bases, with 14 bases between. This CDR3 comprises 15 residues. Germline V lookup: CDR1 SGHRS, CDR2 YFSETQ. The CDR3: CASSLVRRVDQPQHF. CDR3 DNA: TGCGCCAGCAGCTTGGTTCGGAGGGTGGACCAGCCCCAGCATTTT.

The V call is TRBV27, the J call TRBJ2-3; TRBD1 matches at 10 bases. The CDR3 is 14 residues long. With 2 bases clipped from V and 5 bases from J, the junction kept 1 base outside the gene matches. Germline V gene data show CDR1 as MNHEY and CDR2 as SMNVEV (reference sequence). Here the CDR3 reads CASSLGTGVDTQYF. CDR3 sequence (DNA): TGTGCCAGCAGTTTAGGGACAGGGGTAGATACGCAGTATTTT.

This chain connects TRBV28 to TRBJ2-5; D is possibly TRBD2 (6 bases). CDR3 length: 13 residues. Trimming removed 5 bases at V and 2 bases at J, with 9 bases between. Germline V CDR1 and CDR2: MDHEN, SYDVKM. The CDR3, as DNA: TGTGCCAGCAGTCGGGGGATTCAAGAGACCCAGTACTTC. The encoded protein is CASSRGIQETQYF.

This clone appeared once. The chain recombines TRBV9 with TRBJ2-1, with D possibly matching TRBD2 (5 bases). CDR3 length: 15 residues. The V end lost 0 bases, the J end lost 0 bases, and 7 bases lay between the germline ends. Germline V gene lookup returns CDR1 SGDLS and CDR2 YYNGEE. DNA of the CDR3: TGTGCCAGCAGCGTAGGACTATCCTCCTACAATGAGCAGTTCTTC. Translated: CASSVGLSSYNEQFF.

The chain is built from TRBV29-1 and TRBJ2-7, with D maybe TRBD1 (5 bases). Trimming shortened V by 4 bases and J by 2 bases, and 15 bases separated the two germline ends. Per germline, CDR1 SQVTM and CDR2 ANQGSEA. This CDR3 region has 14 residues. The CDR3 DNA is TGCAGCGTTGTGTATATCGACAGCCCCTACGAGCAGTACTTC. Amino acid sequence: CSVVYIDSPYEQYF.

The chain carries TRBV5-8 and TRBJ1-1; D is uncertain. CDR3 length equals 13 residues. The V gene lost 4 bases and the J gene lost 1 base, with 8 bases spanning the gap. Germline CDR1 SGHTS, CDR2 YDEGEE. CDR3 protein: CASSGGRNTEAFF. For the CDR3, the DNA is TGTGCCAGCAGCGGCGGGAGGAACACTGAAGCTTTCTTT.

The CDR3 DNA sequence: TGTGCCAGCAGCCAAGAGCCGGGTTACAATGAGCAGTTCTTC. Translation gives CASSQEPGYNEQFF. This chain connects TRBV14 to TRBJ2-1; D gene unclear. CDR1 is SGHDN, CDR2 FVKESK, per germline. V was clipped by 0 bases and J by 4 bases, with 7 bases between them. The CDR3 consists of 14 residues.

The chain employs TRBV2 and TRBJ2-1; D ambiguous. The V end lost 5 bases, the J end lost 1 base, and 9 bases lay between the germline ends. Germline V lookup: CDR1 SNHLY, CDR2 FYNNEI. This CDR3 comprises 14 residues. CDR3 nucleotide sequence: TGTGCCAGCAGTCTAACGAATTCCTACAATGAGCAGTTCTTC. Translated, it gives CASSLTNSYNEQFF.

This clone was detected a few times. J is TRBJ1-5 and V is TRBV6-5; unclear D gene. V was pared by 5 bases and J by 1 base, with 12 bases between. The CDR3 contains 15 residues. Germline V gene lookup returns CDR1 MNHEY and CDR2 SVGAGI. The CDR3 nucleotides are TGTGCCAGCAGTACTCGACCGGGGAGCAATCAGCCCCAGCATTTT. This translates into CASSTRPGSNQPQHF.

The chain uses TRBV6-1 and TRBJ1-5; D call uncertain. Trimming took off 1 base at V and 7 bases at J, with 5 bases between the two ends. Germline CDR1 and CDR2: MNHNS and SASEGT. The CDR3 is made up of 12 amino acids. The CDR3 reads CASSEVAQPQHF. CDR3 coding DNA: TGTGCCAGCAGTGAAGTGGCACAGCCCCAGCATTTT.

The CDR3 reads CASNADISTDTQYF. The CDR3 bases are TGTGCCAGCAACGCGGACATCAGCACAGATACGCAGTATTTT. The chain links TRBV2 to TRBJ2-3; possibly TRBD1 for D (5 bases). Between the trimmed V and J ends, which lost 7 bases and 0 bases, there was a span of 11 bases. Germline values: CDR1 SNHLY, CDR2 FYNNEI. The CDR3 sequence is 14 residues long. Complete variable domain (other parts from reference TRBV2 and TRBJ2-3): EPEVTQTPSHQVTQMGQEVILRCVPISNHLYFYWYRQILGQKVEFLVSFYNNEISEKSEIFDDQFSVERPDGSNFTLKIRSTKLEDSAMYFCASNADISTDTQYFGPGTRLTVL.

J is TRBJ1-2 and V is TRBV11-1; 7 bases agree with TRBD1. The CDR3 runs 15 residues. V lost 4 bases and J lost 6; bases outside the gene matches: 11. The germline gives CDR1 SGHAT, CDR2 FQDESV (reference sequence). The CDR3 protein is CASSSGQEVVNGYTF. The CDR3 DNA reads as TGTGCCAGCAGCTCAGGACAGGAGGTAGTCAATGGCTACACCTTC.

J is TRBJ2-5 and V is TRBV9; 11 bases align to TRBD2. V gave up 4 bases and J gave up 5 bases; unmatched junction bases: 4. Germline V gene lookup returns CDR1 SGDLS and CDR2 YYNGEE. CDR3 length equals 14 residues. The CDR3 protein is CASSLSGRAETQYF. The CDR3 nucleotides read TGTGCCAGCAGCCTTAGCGGGAGGGCGGAGACCCAGTACTTC. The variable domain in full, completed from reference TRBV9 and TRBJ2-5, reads DSGVTQTPKHLITATGQRVTLRCSPRSGDLSVYWYQQSLDQGLQFLIQYYNGEERAKGNILERFSAQQFPDLHSELNLSSLELGDSALYFCASSLSGRAETQYFGPGTRLLVL.

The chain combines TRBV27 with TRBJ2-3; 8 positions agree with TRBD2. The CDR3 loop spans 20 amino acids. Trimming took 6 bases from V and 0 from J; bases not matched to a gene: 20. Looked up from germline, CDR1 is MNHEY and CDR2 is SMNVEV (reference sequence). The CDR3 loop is CASSPARAGEPPSSTDTQYF. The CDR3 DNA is TGTGCCAGCAGCCCAGCCCGAGCGGGAGAACCTCCATCTAGCACAGATACGCAGTATTTT.

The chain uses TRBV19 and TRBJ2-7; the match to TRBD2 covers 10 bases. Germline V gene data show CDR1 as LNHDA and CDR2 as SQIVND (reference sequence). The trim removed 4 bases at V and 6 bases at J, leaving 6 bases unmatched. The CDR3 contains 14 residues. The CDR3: CASSTLAGEGEQYF. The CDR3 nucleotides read TGTGCCAGTAGTACTCTAGCGGGAGAGGGCGAGCAGTACTTC.

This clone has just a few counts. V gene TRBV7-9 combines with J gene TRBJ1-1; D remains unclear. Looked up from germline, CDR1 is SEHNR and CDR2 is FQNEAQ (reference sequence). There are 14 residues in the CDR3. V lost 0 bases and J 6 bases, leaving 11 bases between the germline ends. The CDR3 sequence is CASSLAGISAEAFF. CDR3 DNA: TGTGCCAGCAGCTTAGCCGGGATCAGCGCTGAAGCTTTCTTT.

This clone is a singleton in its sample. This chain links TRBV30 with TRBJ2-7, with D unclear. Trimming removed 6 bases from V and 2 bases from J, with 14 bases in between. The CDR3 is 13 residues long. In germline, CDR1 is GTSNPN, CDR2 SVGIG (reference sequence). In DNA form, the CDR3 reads TGTGCCTGTCGGTTTTGGGCCGCCTACGAGCAGTACTTC. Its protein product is CACRFWAAYEQYF.

CDR3 sequence (DNA): TGTGCCAGTAGTGTGGGGAGGGGAGCCGGAAACACCATATATTTT. It yields the protein CASSVGRGAGNTIYF. The chain is built from TRBV19 and TRBJ1-3, with TRBD1 as a possible D gene (5 bases). This CDR3 comprises 15 residues. The germline V gene encodes CDR1 LNHDA and CDR2 SQIVND (reference sequence). Trimming pared 5 bases from V and 4 bases from J, leaving 15 bases between. Full variable domain (remainder filled in from reference TRBV19 and TRBJ1-3): DGGITQSPKYLFRKEGQNVTLSCEQNLNHDAMYWYRQDPGQGLRLIYYSQIVNDFQKGDIAEGYSVSREKKESFPLTVTSAQKNPTAFYLCASSVGRGAGNTIYFGEGSWLTVV.

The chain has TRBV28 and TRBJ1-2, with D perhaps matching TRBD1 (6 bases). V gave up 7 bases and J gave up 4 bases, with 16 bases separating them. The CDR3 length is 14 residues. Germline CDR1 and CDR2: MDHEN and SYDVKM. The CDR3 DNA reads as TGTGCCAGCACCCGAGGGGGGGAGGGCTATGGCTACACCTTC. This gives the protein CASTRGGEGYGYTF.

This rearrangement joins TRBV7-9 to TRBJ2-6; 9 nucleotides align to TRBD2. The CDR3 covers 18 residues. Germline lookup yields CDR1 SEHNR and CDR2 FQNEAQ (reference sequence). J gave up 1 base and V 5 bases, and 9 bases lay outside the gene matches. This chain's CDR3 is CASSPRQGLASGANVLTF. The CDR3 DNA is TGTGCCAGCAGCCCCAGACAGGGACTAGCATCTGGGGCCAACGTCCTGACTTTC.

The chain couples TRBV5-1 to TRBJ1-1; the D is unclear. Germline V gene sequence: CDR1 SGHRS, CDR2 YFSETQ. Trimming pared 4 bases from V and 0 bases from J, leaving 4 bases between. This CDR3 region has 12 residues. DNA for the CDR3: TGCGCCAGCAGCGTAATGAACACTGAAGCTTTCTTT. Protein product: CASSVMNTEAFF. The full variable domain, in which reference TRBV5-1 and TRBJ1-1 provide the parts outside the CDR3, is KAGVTQTPRYLIKTRGQQVTLSCSPISGHRSVSWYQQTPGQGLQFLFEYFSETQRNKGNFPGRFSGRQFSNSRSEMNVSTLELGDSALYLCASSVMNTEAFFGQGTRLTVV.

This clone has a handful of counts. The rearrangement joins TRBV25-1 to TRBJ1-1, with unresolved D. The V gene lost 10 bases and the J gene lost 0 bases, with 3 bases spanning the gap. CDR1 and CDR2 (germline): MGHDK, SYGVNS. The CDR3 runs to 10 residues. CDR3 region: CATMNTEAFF. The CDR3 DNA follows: TGTGCCACCATGAACACTGAAGCTTTCTTT.

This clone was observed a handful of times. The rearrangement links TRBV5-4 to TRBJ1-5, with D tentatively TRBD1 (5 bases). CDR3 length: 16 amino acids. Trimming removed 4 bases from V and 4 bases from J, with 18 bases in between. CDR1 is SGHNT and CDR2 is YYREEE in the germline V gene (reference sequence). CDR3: CASSRAGTEGNQPQHF. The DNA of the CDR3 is TGTGCCAGCAGCAGGGCCGGGACGGAGGGGAATCAGCCCCAGCATTTT.

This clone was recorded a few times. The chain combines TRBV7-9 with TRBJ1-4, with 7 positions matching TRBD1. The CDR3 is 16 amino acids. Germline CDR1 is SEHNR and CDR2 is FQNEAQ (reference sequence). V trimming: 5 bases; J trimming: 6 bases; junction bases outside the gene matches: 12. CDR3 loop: CASSKTGTRGDEKLFF. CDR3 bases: TGTGCCAGCAGCAAGACAGGGACAAGGGGGGATGAAAAACTGTTTTTT.

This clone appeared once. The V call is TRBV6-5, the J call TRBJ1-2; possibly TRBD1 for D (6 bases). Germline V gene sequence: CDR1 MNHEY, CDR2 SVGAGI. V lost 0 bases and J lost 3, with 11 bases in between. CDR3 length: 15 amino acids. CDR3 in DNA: TGTGCCAGCAGTTACTCGCTGGCAGGGGACTATGGCTACACCTTC. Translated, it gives CASSYSLAGDYGYTF.

CDR3 DNA: TGTGCCAGCATGACAGGTACTTGGACCCAGTACTTC. Its protein product is CASMTGTWTQYF. V gene TRBV6-1 combines with J gene TRBJ2-5; D is perhaps TRBD1 (6 bases). V lost 7 bases to trimming and J lost 7 bases, with 13 bases between them. This CDR3 is 12 amino acids long. CDR1 and CDR2 from the germline V gene are MNHNS and SASEGT.

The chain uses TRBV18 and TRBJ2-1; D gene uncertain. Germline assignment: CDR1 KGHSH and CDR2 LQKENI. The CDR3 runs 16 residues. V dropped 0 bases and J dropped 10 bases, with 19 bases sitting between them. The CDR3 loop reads CASSPPPRLRSNEQFF. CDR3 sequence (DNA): TGTGCCAGCTCACCACCCCCTAGGCTGAGGAGTAACGAGCAGTTCTTC.

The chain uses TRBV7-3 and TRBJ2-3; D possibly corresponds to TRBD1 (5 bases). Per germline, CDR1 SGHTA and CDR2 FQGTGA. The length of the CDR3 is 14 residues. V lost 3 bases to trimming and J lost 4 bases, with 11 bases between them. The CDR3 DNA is TGTGCCAGCAGCTTCAGGGTTCTCCCAGATACGCAGTATTTT. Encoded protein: CASSFRVLPDTQYF.

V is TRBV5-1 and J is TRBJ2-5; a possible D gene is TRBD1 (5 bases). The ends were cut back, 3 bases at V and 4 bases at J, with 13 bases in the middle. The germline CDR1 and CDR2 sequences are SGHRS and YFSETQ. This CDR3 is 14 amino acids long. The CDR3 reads CASSSTGALETQYF. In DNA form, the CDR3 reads TGCGCCAGCAGCTCGACTGGGGCGTTAGAGACCCAGTACTTC.

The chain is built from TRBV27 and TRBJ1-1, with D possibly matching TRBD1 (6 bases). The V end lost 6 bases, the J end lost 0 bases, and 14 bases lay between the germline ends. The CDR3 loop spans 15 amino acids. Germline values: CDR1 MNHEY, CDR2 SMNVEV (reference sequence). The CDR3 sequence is CASSLTRGMNTEAFF. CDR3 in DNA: TGTGCCAGCAGCTTAACCAGGGGAATGAACACTGAAGCTTTCTTT.